These 31 T cell receptor beta chains came from one sample sequenced in a study of CD8 T cells in ankylosing spondylitis. Using its own MiXCR run on the 5' RACE reads, TCRdb lists one record per CDR3 protein. The sample has 450,000 to 550,000 distinct CDR3 sequences, approximately 5.3% seen once. Whole-study findings and limits: Seven to nine highly homologous variants made up a TCR beta motif that seemed to typify ankylosing spondylitis blood.

No antigens are known for them. Sample: blood, either unsorted or a sorted T cell fraction (not recorded which). These receptors were taken from a male donor with ankylosing spondylitis.

This clonotype was seen at least ten times. This chain joins TRBV7-8 and TRBJ2-7; unclear D gene. This CDR3 is built from 13 residues. CDR1 is SGHVS, CDR2 FQNEAQ, per germline. Trimming took 1 base from V and 6 from J, leaving 10 bases between them. The CDR3 loop is CASSLVGWGEQYF. CDR3 DNA: TGTGCCAGCAGCTTAGTAGGGTGGGGCGAGCAGTACTTC.

This clonotype was counted at least ten times. J is TRBJ2-5 and V is TRBV28; TRBD1 agrees at 8 bases. The CDR3 runs 13 residues. Germline trimming cut 6 bases from V and 5 bases from J; bases unmatched to any gene: 5. Germline loops: CDR1 MDHEN, CDR2 SYDVKM. CDR3 loop: CASRNRGEETQYF. CDR3 in DNA: TGTGCCAGCAGAAACAGGGGGGAGGAGACCCAGTACTTC.

This clonotype was detected many times. This sequence joins TRBV5-1 and TRBJ2-7; possible D gene TRBD1, 5 bases. V lost 3 bases, J lost 0 bases, and 19 bases lay in between. The CDR3 is 17 amino acids. From germline, CDR1 is SGHRS and CDR2 YFSETQ. The CDR3 DNA follows: TGCGCCAGCAGCTGGGGCCCTACATTCGAGAGCTCCTACGAGCAGTACTTC. Translating it yields CASSWGPTFESSYEQYF.

The rearrangement uses TRBV20-1 and TRBJ2-1; D is undetermined. Germline V gives CDR1 DFQATT, CDR2 SNEGSKA (reference sequence). The CDR3 loop spans 14 amino acids. V was clipped by 0 bases and J by 0 bases, with 6 bases between them. CDR3 region: CSARESSSYNEQFF. The CDR3 coding sequence is TGCAGTGCTAGAGAGTCGAGCTCCTACAATGAGCAGTTCTTC.

This clonotype was observed many times. This chain connects TRBV29-1 to TRBJ2-3; 7 nucleotides agree with TRBD2. Germline V gene data show CDR1 as SQVTM and CDR2 as ANQGSEA. This CDR3 is built from 15 residues. J gave up 2 bases and V 6 bases, and 11 bases lay outside the gene matches. DNA for the CDR3: TGCAGCGTGGACCACACTAGCGAATACACAGATACGCAGTATTTT. Translated, it gives CSVDHTSEYTDTQYF.

V is TRBV7-2 and J is TRBJ2-5; 11 bases agree with TRBD1. CDR3 length: 15 residues. Looked up from germline, CDR1 is SGHTA and CDR2 is FQGNSA. V lost 4 bases and J lost 6; bases outside the gene matches: 7. CDR3 region: CASSSRTGGMKTQYF. CDR3 sequence (DNA): TGTGCCAGCAGCTCACGGACAGGGGGCATGAAGACCCAGTACTTC.

The table lists this clonotype with many counts. This chain connects TRBV5-1 to TRBJ2-2; 9 bases map to TRBD2. Trimming removed 2 bases from V and 7 bases from J; junction bases left unmatched: 12. The CDR3 is 17 residues long. Germline V CDR1 and CDR2: SGHRS, YFSETQ. CDR3 DNA: TGCGCCAGCAGCTTCCGTTTCGCGGGAGGGCCTGGCGGGGAGCTGTTTTTT. Protein sequence: CASSFRFAGGPGGELFF.

This clonotype was observed a handful of times. V usage is TRBV27 and J usage is TRBJ2-6; no clear D gene. The germline V gene has CDR1 MNHEY and CDR2 SMNVEV (reference sequence). The CDR3 loop spans 14 amino acids. Deletions cut 7 bases from V and 2 bases from J, with 9 bases between. CDR3 bases: TGTGCCAGCACCCCCCGGCCTGGGGCCAACGTCCTGACTTTC. Translated, it gives CASTPRPGANVLTF.

Ten or more counts support this clonotype. The chain uses TRBV25-1 and TRBJ2-2, with 7 positions matching TRBD2. The CDR3 runs 13 residues. V shed 4 bases, J shed 7 bases, and the junction held 3 bases outside the gene matches. In germline, CDR1 is MGHDK, CDR2 SYGVNS. The CDR3 nucleotides read TGTGCCAGCAGTGCGGGAGGCCACGGGGAGCTGTTTTTT. Protein product: CASSAGGHGELFF.

Here the CDR3 DNA reads TGTGCCAGCAGCTTCTTGGGACAGGCTAACACTGAAGCTTTCTTT. This sequence encodes CASSFLGQANTEAFF. The chain employs TRBV7-2 and TRBJ1-1, with TRBD1 matching 8 bases. Germline V gene data show CDR1 as SGHTA and CDR2 as FQGNSA. The length of the CDR3 is 15 residues. V was pared by 3 bases and J by 2 bases, with 5 bases of the junction left unmatched. Full variable domain (missing parts from reference TRBV7-2 and TRBJ1-1): GAGVSQSPSNKVTEKGKDVELRCDPISGHTALYWYRQSLGQGLEFLIYFQGNSAPDKSGLPSDRFSAERTGGSVSTLTIQRTQQEDSAVYLCASSFLGQANTEAFFGQGTRLTVV.

This clonotype was counted ten times or more. The chain is built from TRBV11-1 and TRBJ2-1; 11 bases line up with TRBD2. The J segment lost 9 bases and the V segment lost 2 bases, leaving 15 bases of the junction unmatched. The CDR3 runs 18 residues. Germline lookup yields CDR1 SGHAT and CDR2 FQDESV (reference sequence). The CDR3 sequence: CASSLTPELAGVLGEQFF. The CDR3 DNA sequence: TGTGCCAGCAGCTTAACGCCGGAACTAGCGGGGGTCCTCGGTGAGCAGTTCTTC. Full variable domain (remainder filled in from reference TRBV11-1 and TRBJ2-1): EAEVAQSPRYKITEKSQAVAFWCDPISGHATLYWYRQILGQGPELLVQFQDESVVDDSQLPKDRFSAERLKGVDSTLKIQPAELGDSAMYLCASSLTPELAGVLGEQFFGPGTRLTVL.

This clonotype was counted ten times or more. The V and J genes are TRBV10-3 and TRBJ1-1; D call uncertain. Germline V gives CDR1 ENHRY, CDR2 SYGVKD. Trimming took off 3 bases at V and 0 bases at J, with 14 bases between the two ends. The CDR3 has 16 amino acids. The CDR3 is CAISDGFHGMNTEAFF. CDR3 nucleotide sequence: TGTGCCATCAGTGACGGATTCCACGGGATGAACACTGAAGCTTTCTTT.

This clonotype was detected many times. This rearrangement joins TRBV28 to TRBJ2-2, with TRBD1 matching over 11 bases. The CDR3 has 17 residues. The germline V gene has CDR1 MDHEN and CDR2 SYDVKM. The V gene end was trimmed by 6 bases and the J gene end by 4 bases; junction bases not matched to a gene: 10. DNA of the CDR3: TGTGCCAGCAGGCCCTCCTCCGGGACAGGGGGCACCGGGGAGCTGTTTTTT. As protein: CASRPSSGTGGTGELFF.

This clonotype was counted ten times or more. The chain links TRBV4-2 to TRBJ1-4, with TRBD1 identical over 8 bases. The length of the CDR3 is 15 residues. Per germline, CDR1 LGHNA and CDR2 YNFKEQ. The V gene end was trimmed by 4 bases and the J gene end by 7 bases; junction bases not matched to a gene: 8. DNA for the CDR3: TGTGCCAGCAGCCCACAAGGACAGGGCGGTGAAAAACTGTTTTTT. It translates to CASSPQGQGGEKLFF.

This clonotype came up many times. DNA for the CDR3: TGCAGCGTTGACAGGGATGGCTACACCTTC. This translates into CSVDRDGYTF. This chain uses TRBV29-1 with TRBJ1-2, with D possibly matching TRBD1 (5 bases). The CDR3 is 10 residues long. Germline lookup yields CDR1 SQVTM and CDR2 ANQGSEA. Deletions cut 3 bases from V and 6 bases from J, with 5 bases between.

The table lists this clonotype with a few counts. The chain joins TRBV18 to TRBJ1-1; the match to TRBD1 covers 7 bases. Germline CDR1 KGHSH, CDR2 LQKENI. V shed 6 bases and J 6 bases; nucleotides not matched to a gene: 22. CDR3 size: 18 residues. The CDR3 bases are TGTGCCAGCTCTCGGCGACAGGGCGCCGAGGGGAGAATCGCTGAAGCTTTCTTT. This gives the protein CASSRRQGAEGRIAEAFF.

Many counts were recorded for this clonotype. The chain couples TRBV20-1 to TRBJ2-3; D gene uncertain. V was shortened by 5 bases and J by 1 base, with 7 bases between the two germline ends. This CDR3 is 12 amino acids long. CDR1 is DFQATT, CDR2 SNEGSKA, per germline (reference sequence). CDR3 DNA: TGCAGTGCTTCATGGGGCACAGATACGCAGTATTTT. It specifies CSASWGTDTQYF.

This clonotype has a count of ten or more. CDR3 in DNA: TGTGCTAGTGGTTTGGTACCTAGGGGCCTCTCTGGAAACACCATATATTTT. Translation: CASGLVPRGLSGNTIYF. The chain carries TRBV12-5 and TRBJ1-3; weak D call: TRBD1 (5 bases). The CDR3 spans 17 residues. The germline V gene encodes CDR1 LGHNT and CDR2 FRNRAP. The V gene lost 0 bases and the J gene lost 0 bases, with 12 bases spanning the gap.

V usage is TRBV4-3 and J usage is TRBJ2-2, with unresolved D. Germline V gene sequence: CDR1 LGHNA, CDR2 YSLEER. Trimming removed 2 bases at V and 6 bases at J, with 10 bases between. CDR3 length: 14 amino acids. CDR3 region: CASSQSASAGELFF. The CDR3 nucleotides are TGCGCCAGCAGCCAATCAGCGTCGGCCGGGGAGCTGTTTTTT.

The chain has TRBV3-1 and TRBJ2-5; TRBD2 matches 12 bases. Germline CDR1 LGHDT, CDR2 YNNKEL (reference sequence). The CDR3 length is 17 residues. With V trimmed by 4 bases and J by 3 bases, 9 bases remained unmatched. The CDR3 is CASSRRLAGDLEETQYF. The CDR3 region has the DNA TGTGCCAGCAGCCGTAGACTAGCGGGAGATTTGGAAGAGACCCAGTACTTC.

This clonotype was seen many times. V is TRBV4-3 and J is TRBJ2-3, with a tentative D call TRBD1 (5 bases). The CDR3 loop spans 16 amino acids. The V gene lost 2 bases and the J gene lost 6 bases, with 18 bases spanning the gap. The V gene's germline CDR1 is LGHNA and CDR2 YSLEER. The CDR3 loop is CASSQSQGVGSDTQYF. CDR3 coding DNA: TGCGCCAGCAGCCAAAGTCAGGGTGTGGGTTCGGATACGCAGTATTTT.

This clonotype was counted many times. The chain is built from TRBV27 and TRBJ2-3; TRBD2 agrees at 8 bases. The CDR3 runs to 14 residues. The junction had 7 bases not matched to a gene; V was cut back by 5 bases and J by 6 bases. The germline gives CDR1 MNHEY, CDR2 SMNVEV (reference sequence). CDR3 nucleotide sequence: TGTGCCAGCAGTGTGCGGGGGGTGTGGGATACGCAGTATTTT. This sequence encodes CASSVRGVWDTQYF.

This clonotype was detected many times. The chain has TRBV12-3 or TRBV12-4 and TRBJ2-7; maybe TRBD2 (6 bases). V lost 9 bases to trimming and J lost 1 base, with 16 bases between them. This CDR3 contains 14 residues. CDR3: CASREAGTSYEQYF. CDR3 nucleotides: TGTGCCAGTCGAGAGGCGGGGACGTCCTACGAGCAGTACTTC.

This clonotype was counted many times. The chain is built from TRBV10-3 and TRBJ1-5; TRBD1 agrees at 7 bases. The J segment lost 1 base and the V segment lost 3 bases, leaving 6 bases of the junction unmatched. Germline values: CDR1 ENHRY, CDR2 SYGVKD. This CDR3 is built from 16 residues. The CDR3 bases are TGTGCCATCAGTGACGAGGGGGCGAAAAGCAATCAGCCCCAGCATTTT. Its protein is CAISDEGAKSNQPQHF.

The rearrangement uses TRBV4-3 and TRBJ2-1, with D tentatively TRBD2 (6 bases). Looked up from germline, CDR1 is LGHNA and CDR2 is YSLEER. The V gene lost 0 bases and the J gene lost 8 bases, with 17 bases spanning the gap. CDR3 length: 16 amino acids. The CDR3 coding sequence is TGCGCCAGCAGCCAAGATCGCGGGGTTGGTTCGTATGAGCAGTTCTTC. Residues: CASSQDRGVGSYEQFF.

The table lists this clonotype with many counts. The chain carries TRBV7-2 and TRBJ1-2; D may be TRBD1 (6 bases). Per the germline V gene, CDR1 is SGHTA and CDR2 is FQGNSA. Between the trimmed V and J ends, which lost 5 bases and 5 bases, there was a span of 15 bases. The CDR3 spans 14 residues. In DNA form, the CDR3 reads TGTGCCAGCAGCGGACCGGGACACGGGTATGGCTACACCTTC. This codes for CASSGPGHGYGYTF.

This clonotype showed up many times. This chain joins TRBV20-1 and TRBJ2-3; D is perhaps TRBD1 (6 bases). This CDR3 is built from 12 residues. Germline lookup yields CDR1 DFQATT and CDR2 SNEGSKA (reference sequence). Trimming cost V 3 bases and J 2 bases, with 6 bases left between them. CDR3 nucleotides: TGCAGTGCTAGGGGGGCCACAGATACGCAGTATTTT. Translation: CSARGATDTQYF.

This clonotype was counted at least ten times. The V gene is TRBV12-3 or TRBV12-4, the J gene TRBJ1-3; no firm D call. The CDR3 runs 18 residues. Trimming removed 6 bases from V and 1 base from J, with 22 bases in between. Written as DNA, the CDR3 is TGTGCCAGCAGCCCCCCGGGATTACCCCTTCGATCTGGAAACACCATATATTTT. It yields the protein CASSPPGLPLRSGNTIYF.

At least ten counts were recorded for this clonotype. V is TRBV20-1 and J is TRBJ1-5; weak D call: TRBD1 (5 bases). From germline, CDR1 is DFQATT and CDR2 SNEGSKA (reference sequence). The CDR3 loop spans 14 amino acids. Trimming pared 7 bases from V and 3 bases from J, leaving 16 bases between. In DNA, the CDR3 is TGCAGTGTTGCCAGAGACAGTATCAATCAGCCCCAGCATTTT. It yields the protein CSVARDSINQPQHF.

This clonotype has at least ten counts. The rearrangement joins TRBV12-3 or TRBV12-4 to TRBJ1-1; maybe TRBD1 (5 bases). The CDR3 is made up of 14 amino acids. V was trimmed by 3 bases and J by 3 bases, leaving 11 bases between them. CDR3 coding DNA: TGTGCCAGCAGTTTTGGGGGGTTGTACACTGAAGCTTTCTTT. Protein product: CASSFGGLYTEAFF.

This clonotype was observed many times. This rearrangement joins TRBV5-1 to TRBJ1-4; possibly TRBD1 for D (5 bases). V lost 2 bases and J lost 4, with 6 bases in between. This CDR3 is 13 amino acids long. Germline CDR1 is SGHRS and CDR2 is YFSETQ. In DNA form, the CDR3 reads TGCGCCAGCAGCTTCCAGGGTAATGAAAAACTGTTTTTT. Its translation is CASSFQGNEKLFF.